The 26 T cell receptor beta chains below were found in one sample sequenced in a study of control samples from healthy donors and cancer patients. Repertoires were generated with immunoSEQ multiplex PCR, while TCRdb's copy carries only in-frame clones and drops some. The sample contains about 40,000 clones, 90% to 95% of which appear only once. Sequencing used blood. The receptors originated from a woman aged 45-59 years in good health.

This clone was recorded once. The chain carries TRBV28 and TRBJ1-1; D unclear. V lost 10 bases, J lost 7 bases, and 22 bases lay in between. Germline V CDR1 and CDR2: MDHEN, SYDVKM. CDR3 size: 14 residues. CDR3 bases: TGTGCCACCCGGGGTCTAGGGTCGAATAGTGAAGCTTTCTTT. This gives the protein CATRGLGSNSEAFF. The full variable domain, with the rest looked up from reference TRBV28 and TRBJ1-1, is DVKVTQSSRYLVKRTGEKVFLECVQDMDHENMFWYRQDPGLGLRLIYFSYDVKMKEKGDIPEGYSVSREKKERFSLILESASTNQTSMYLCATRGLGSNSEAFFGQGTRLTVV.

Comment on this clone: Other DNA sequences in the same sample also yield this CDR3. This chain uses TRBV19 with TRBJ2-2; 8 positions match TRBD1. Unmatched junction bases numbered 13, after V lost 7 bases and J lost 6 bases. There are 16 residues in the CDR3. CDR1 and CDR2 (germline): LNHDA, SQIVND (reference sequence). The CDR3 sequence: CASMRPGTGGPGELFF. DNA of the CDR3: TGTGCCAGTATGAGGCCCGGGACAGGAGGTCCCGGGGAGCTGTTTTTT.

The chain recombines TRBV7-2 with TRBJ1-2; D perhaps matches TRBD1 (5 bases). Trimming shortened V by 5 bases and J by 5 bases, and 18 bases separated the two germline ends. In germline, CDR1 is SGHTA, CDR2 FQGNSA. CDR3 size: 15 residues. Here the CDR3 DNA reads TGTGCCAGCAGCCCGGGCGGAGGGGATGAATATGGCTACACCTTC. Translation: CASSPGGGDEYGYTF. The entire variable domain, with the rest obtained from reference TRBV7-2 and TRBJ1-2, is as follows: GAGVSQSPSNKVTEKGKDVELRCDPISGHTALYWYRQSLGQGLEFLIYFQGNSAPDKSGLPSDRFSAERTGGSVSTLTIQRTQQEDSAVYLCASSPGGGDEYGYTFGSGTRLTVV.

The rearrangement links TRBV19 to TRBJ1-5, with D perhaps TRBD1 (6 bases). Trimming shortened V by 4 bases and J by 0 bases, and 16 bases separated the two germline ends. Germline V gene sequence: CDR1 LNHDA, CDR2 SQIVND (reference sequence). This CDR3 is built from 17 residues. In DNA, the CDR3 is TGTGCCAGTAGTAGATGGACAGACAATTATAGCAATCAGCCCCAGCATTTT. Its protein product is CASSRWTDNYSNQPQHF.

The J gene is TRBJ2-5, the V gene TRBV30; tentative D call: TRBD2 (6 bases). This CDR3 has 13 amino acids. CDR1 and CDR2 (germline): GTSNPN, SVGIG (reference sequence). With 8 bases removed from V and 2 bases from J, the gap between germline ends came to 15 bases. CDR3 loop: CARGTAGQETQYF. CDR3 DNA: TGTGCCCGCGGGACTGCGGGTCAAGAGACCCAGTACTTC.

The chain recombines TRBV29-1 with TRBJ1-5; a weak D match, TRBD1 (5 bases). Germline V gene data show CDR1 as SQVTM and CDR2 as ANQGSEA. The CDR3 has 13 amino acids. As DNA, the CDR3 is TGCACCTCAGACAGCGGGAGCAATCAGCCCCAGCATTTT. It yields the protein CTSDSGSNQPQHF. The full variable domain, its missing parts supplied by reference TRBV29-1 and TRBJ1-5, is SAVISQKPSRDICQRGTSLTIQCQVDSQVTMMFWYRQQPGQSLTLIATANQGSEATYESGFVIDKFPISRPNLTFSTLTVSNMSPEDSSIYLCTSDSGSNQPQHFGDGTRLSIL.

The chain is built from TRBV11-2 and TRBJ1-2, with D unclear. Germline CDR1 and CDR2: SGHAT and FQNNGV. The length of the CDR3 is 13 residues. Trimming removed 5 bases at V and 7 bases at J, with 14 bases between. CDR3 in amino acids: CASSPSGEVGYTF. CDR3 nucleotide sequence: TGTGCCAGCAGCCCCTCCGGTGAGGTTGGCTACACCTTC.

This chain links TRBV2 with TRBJ2-6, with 8 nucleotides matching TRBD1. V trimming: 6 bases; J trimming: 2 bases; junction bases outside the gene matches: 12. Germline CDR1 and CDR2: SNHLY and FYNNEI. CDR3 length equals 18 residues. This CDR3 is CASSLRRQGMTGANVLTF. In DNA, the CDR3 is TGTGCCAGCAGCCTCCGGCGACAGGGGATGACTGGGGCCAACGTCCTGACTTTC.

The V and J genes are TRBV30 and TRBJ2-3; 11 positions agree with TRBD2. Germline CDR1 reads GTSNPN; CDR2 reads SVGIG (reference sequence). V was pared by 4 bases and J by 5 bases, with 11 bases of the junction left unmatched. CDR3 length: 16 residues. CDR3 in amino acids: CAWISPGLAGGDTQYF. As DNA, the CDR3 is TGTGCCTGGATCTCCCCCGGGCTAGCGGGGGGAGATACGCAGTATTTT.

The V and J genes are TRBV3-1 (or the pseudogene TRBV3-2) and TRBJ2-5; D unresolved. Trimming took off 4 bases at V and 7 bases at J, with 10 bases between the two ends. Germline CDR1 reads LGHDT; CDR2 reads YNNKEL (reference sequence). The CDR3 is made up of 12 amino acids. CDR3 region: CASSPRALTQYF. The CDR3 bases are TGTGCCAGCAGCCCCCGGGCCCTGACCCAGTACTTC.

This chain joins TRBV5-1 and TRBJ1-6, with TRBD1 matching over 7 bases. Germline V gives CDR1 SGHRS, CDR2 YFSETQ. CDR3 length: 15 amino acids. The V segment lost 6 bases and the J segment 7 bases; nucleotides outside the gene matches: 10. Here the CDR3 DNA reads TGCGCCAGCACCACAGGGGCGGGTCGCAATTCACCCCTCCACTTT. It translates to CASTTGAGRNSPLHF. Looking up the rest from reference TRBV5-1 and TRBJ1-6 gives the full variable domain: KAGVTQTPRYLIKTRGQQVTLSCSPISGHRSVSWYQQTPGQGLQFLFEYFSETQRNKGNFPGRFSGRQFSNSRSEMNVSTLELGDSALYLCASTTGAGRNSPLHFGNGTRLTVT.

This chain joins TRBV7-8 and TRBJ1-2; 7 bases fit TRBD1. The CDR3 sequence is 15 residues long. V dropped 1 base and J dropped 4; count of bases not matched to a gene: 6. From germline, CDR1 is SGHVS and CDR2 FQNEAQ. CDR3 DNA: TGTGCCAGCAGCTTAGGGGGGACAGACGTCTATGGCTACACCTTC. Translation gives CASSLGGTDVYGYTF.

CDR3 residues: CASKLAGGPRSGELFF. Written as DNA, the CDR3 is TGTGCCAGCAAGCTAGCGGGGGGGCCTAGGTCCGGGGAGCTGTTTTTT. This sequence joins TRBV7-6 and TRBJ2-2; 12 nucleotides line up with TRBD2. Germline values: CDR1 SGHVS, CDR2 FNYEAQ. The J segment lost 6 bases and the V segment lost 7 bases, leaving 9 bases of the junction unmatched. This CDR3 spans 16 amino acids.

This clone was recorded once. V and J are TRBV3-1 (or the pseudogene TRBV3-2) and TRBJ1-3; D not resolved. From germline, CDR1 is LGHDT and CDR2 YNNKEL (reference sequence). The length of the CDR3 is 14 residues. V was trimmed by 0 bases and J by 7 bases, leaving 10 bases between them. CDR3 sequence reads: CASSQESQTNTIYF. The CDR3 DNA reads TGTGCCAGCAGCCAAGAAAGCCAGACCAACACCATATATTTT.

The CDR3 bases are TGCGCCAGCATTATGGGACAAACCGAAGTGTCCCTCCACTTT. It yields the protein CASIMGQTEVSLHF. The V call is TRBV10-1, the J call TRBJ1-6; D is possibly TRBD1 (6 bases). Germline V CDR1 and CDR2: WNHNN, SYGVQD (reference sequence). The V and J ends lost 7 bases and 14 bases respectively, with 21 bases between them. The CDR3 spans 14 residues.

This clone came up once. This sequence joins TRBV5-1 and TRBJ2-1, with a possible D match to TRBD2 (5 bases). This CDR3 is 14 amino acids long. Germline values: CDR1 SGHRS, CDR2 YFSETQ. The V gene lost 0 bases and the J gene lost 10 bases, with 14 bases spanning the gap. DNA of the CDR3: TGCGCCAGCAGCTTGGAGTCCTACGGAGGAGAGCAGTTCTTC. This encodes CASSLESYGGEQFF.

This clone has a single count. This CDR3 is CSASSRNTEAFF. CDR3 in DNA: TGCAGTGCTAGTAGCAGGAACACTGAAGCTTTCTTT. The gene calls are TRBV20-1 and TRBJ1-1; D gene ambiguous. V was cut by 3 bases and J by 1 base, with 6 bases left in between. From germline, CDR1 is DFQATT and CDR2 SNEGSKA (reference sequence). CDR3 length: 12 amino acids.

The J gene is TRBJ1-1, the V gene TRBV5-6; the D gene is possibly TRBD1 (6 bases). V lost 4 bases to trimming and J lost 5 bases, with 18 bases between them. Germline V lookup: CDR1 SGHDT, CDR2 YYEEEE. The CDR3 is 15 amino acids. The CDR3 spells CASSRGAVSWTEAFF. The CDR3 coding sequence is TGTGCCAGCAGCCGGGGGGCGGTCTCCTGGACTGAAGCTTTCTTT.

The rearrangement links TRBV19 to TRBJ2-1; the match to TRBD2 covers 12 bases. Germline lookup yields CDR1 LNHDA and CDR2 SQIVND (reference sequence). There are 19 residues in the CDR3. V lost 5 bases, J lost 5 bases, and 16 bases stayed unmatched. The CDR3 DNA sequence: TGTGCCAGTAGTTTTGCCCTGGGCCTAGCGGGGGGGGGAAACAATGAGCAGTTCTTC. Translated, it gives CASSFALGLAGGGNNEQFF.

V is TRBV5-6 and J is TRBJ1-2; D possibly corresponds to TRBD1 (6 bases). Trimming removed 0 bases at V and 7 bases at J, with 13 bases between. The CDR3 contains 14 residues. The germline gives CDR1 SGHDT, CDR2 YYEEEE. CDR3 sequence reads: CASSLAAGGGGYTF. In DNA, the CDR3 is TGTGCCAGCAGCTTGGCCGCAGGAGGGGGTGGCTACACCTTC.

The genes are TRBV10-3 and TRBJ1-5; D is perhaps TRBD1 (6 bases). Per the germline V gene, CDR1 is ENHRY and CDR2 is SYGVKD. CDR3 size: 13 residues. With 7 bases removed from V and 2 bases from J, the gap between germline ends came to 9 bases. The CDR3 protein is CAIKPGGNQPQHF. The CDR3 DNA is TGTGCCATCAAGCCAGGGGGCAATCAGCCCCAGCATTTT.

The chain couples TRBV18 to TRBJ1-1, with D possibly TRBD1 on 5 matching bases. Trimming pared 3 bases from V and 1 base from J, leaving 12 bases between. The CDR3 is made up of 15 amino acids. The germline V gene encodes CDR1 KGHSH and CDR2 LQKENI. The CDR3 region has the DNA TGTGCCAGCTCACCCCTGGGGGTGAAGAACACTGAAGCTTTCTTT. Translated, it gives CASSPLGVKNTEAFF.

The chain joins TRBV6-4 to TRBJ1-4; 9 nucleotides line up with TRBD1. Germline-derived CDR1 and CDR2 are MRHNA and SNTAGT. The CDR3 consists of 16 residues. J gave up 4 bases and V 9 bases, and 12 bases lay outside the gene matches. CDR3 nucleotide sequence: TGTGCCAGATACTACAGGGGGCAGGTAGTTAATGAAAAACTGTTTTTT. Translation: CARYYRGQVVNEKLFF.

V is TRBV28 and J is TRBJ1-1, with D tentatively TRBD1 (6 bases). The V gene lost 4 bases and the J gene lost 1 base, with 10 bases spanning the gap. CDR3 length: 14 amino acids. The V gene's germline CDR1 is MDHEN and CDR2 SYDVKM. The CDR3 protein is CASSWGTQNTEAFF. DNA for the CDR3: TGTGCCAGCAGTTGGGGGACACAGAACACTGAAGCTTTCTTT.

V gene TRBV9 combines with J gene TRBJ1-2, with 7 positions matching TRBD1. Germline CDR1 is SGDLS and CDR2 is YYNGEE. The CDR3 contains 17 residues. V trimming: 1 base; J trimming: 0 bases; junction bases outside the gene matches: 9. CDR3 loop: CASSVFDRVGSNYGYTF. CDR3 DNA: TGTGCCAGCAGCGTATTTGACAGGGTTGGTTCTAACTATGGCTACACCTTC.

The CDR3 reads CSVDRAASANYGYTF. CDR3 nucleotide sequence: TGCAGCGTTGATCGGGCGGCATCCGCTAACTATGGCTACACCTTC. The chain uses TRBV29-1 and TRBJ1-2, with D hard to call. The CDR3 has 15 residues. V dropped 3 bases and J dropped 0 bases, with 14 bases sitting between them. Germline CDR1 is SQVTM and CDR2 is ANQGSEA.